This entry is about one TCR beta chain. Its antigen is not known. Here immunoSEQ multiplex PCR was the method, and the copy in TCRdb shows in-frame clones only, minus some. The sample carries about 450,000 clones, 89% recorded once. The treatment here: around 19 received Ad26.COV2.S at low or high dose, single or two shots; about 5 received placebo; per-sample allocation not given. Collection of the samples took place on day 63 after the first injection of vaccine or placebo. A Boston adult aged 18-55 years was the donor. These data are taken from a study of Ad26.COV2.S vaccination and SARS-CoV-2 variants. Study at large: Ad26.COV2.S shots went into the muscle once or twice, 56 days apart.

Germline assignment: CDR1 SGHNT and CDR2 YYREEE (reference sequence). V dropped 0 bases and J dropped 5 bases, with 18 bases sitting between them. CDR3 length: 17 amino acids. Study observations and caveats: Measurement of non-spike TCR breadth gave similar results in vaccine and placebo recipients. It was reported that spike-specific CD8+ and CD4+ T cell responses were substantially broad after vaccination.

The receptor's source is a person aged 18-60 years who received the Ad26.COV2.S COVID-19 vaccine or a placebo. The sequencing here drew on peripheral blood, taken in a trial of Ad26.COV2.S vaccine versus placebo. V and J are TRBV5-4 and TRBJ2-1; a weak D match, TRBD2 (6 bases). DNA for the CDR3: TGTGCCAGCAGCTTGGGGGCGACCCGGGAGTTACACAATGAGCAGTTCTTC. Translating gives CASSLGATRELHNEQFF.